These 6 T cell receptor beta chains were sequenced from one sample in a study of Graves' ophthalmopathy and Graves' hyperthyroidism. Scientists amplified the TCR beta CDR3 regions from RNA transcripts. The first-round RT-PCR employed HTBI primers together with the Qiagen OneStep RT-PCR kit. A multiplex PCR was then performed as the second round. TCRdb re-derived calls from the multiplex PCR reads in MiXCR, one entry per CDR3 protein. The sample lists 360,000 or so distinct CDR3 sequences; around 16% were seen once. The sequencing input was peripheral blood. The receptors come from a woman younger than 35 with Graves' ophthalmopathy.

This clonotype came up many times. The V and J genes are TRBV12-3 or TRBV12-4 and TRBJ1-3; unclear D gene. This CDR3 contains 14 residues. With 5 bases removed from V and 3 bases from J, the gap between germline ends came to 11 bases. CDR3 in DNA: TGTGCCAGCAGTAAATCTTTTGGTGGAAACACCATATATTTT. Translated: CASSKSFGGNTIYF.

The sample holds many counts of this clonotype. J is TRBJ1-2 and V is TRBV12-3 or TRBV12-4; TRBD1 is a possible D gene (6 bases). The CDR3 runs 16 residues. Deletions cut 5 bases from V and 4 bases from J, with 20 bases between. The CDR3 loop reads CASSVGGEGWGYGYTF. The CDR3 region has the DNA TGTGCCAGCAGTGTAGGGGGTGAGGGCTGGGGCTATGGCTACACCTTC.

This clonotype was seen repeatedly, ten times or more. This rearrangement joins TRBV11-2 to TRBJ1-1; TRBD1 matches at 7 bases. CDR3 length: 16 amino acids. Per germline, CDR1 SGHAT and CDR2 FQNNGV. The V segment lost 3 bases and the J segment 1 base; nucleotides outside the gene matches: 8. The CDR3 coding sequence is TGTGCCAGCAGCTTCCGGACAGGAATGAAGAACACTGAAGCTTTCTTT. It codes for CASSFRTGMKNTEAFF.

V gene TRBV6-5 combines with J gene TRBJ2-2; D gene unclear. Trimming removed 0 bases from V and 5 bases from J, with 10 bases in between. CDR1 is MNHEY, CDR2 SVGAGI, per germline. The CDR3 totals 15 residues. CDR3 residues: CASSYSDGWTGELFF. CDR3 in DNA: TGTGCCAGCAGTTACTCTGACGGTTGGACCGGGGAGCTGTTTTTT.

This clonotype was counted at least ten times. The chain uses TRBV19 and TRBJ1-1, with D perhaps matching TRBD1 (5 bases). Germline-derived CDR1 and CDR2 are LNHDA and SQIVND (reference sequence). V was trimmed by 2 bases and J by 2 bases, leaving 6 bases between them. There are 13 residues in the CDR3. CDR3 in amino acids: CASSIRGNTEAFF. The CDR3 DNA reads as TGTGCCAGTAGTATAAGGGGAAACACTGAAGCTTTCTTT.

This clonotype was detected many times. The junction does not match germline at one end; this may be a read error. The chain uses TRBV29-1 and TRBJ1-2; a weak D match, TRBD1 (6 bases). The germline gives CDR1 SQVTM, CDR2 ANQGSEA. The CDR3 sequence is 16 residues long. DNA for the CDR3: TGCAGCGTTGAAGACCTGGGGGGCAGACTCCTCTATGGCTACGCCTTC. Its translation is CSVEDLGGRLLYGYAF.